This T cell receptor (beta chain) is drawn from a study of regulatory T cells in long-lasting Graves disease. This clonotype has ten or more counts. The antigen remains undetermined. Arm-PCR of CDR3 regions and iRepertoire HTBI primers were used to build TCR beta libraries. TCRdb independently ran MiXCR on the multiplex PCR reads; one entry per CDR3 protein. Seen here are 350,000 to 500,000 distinct CDR3 sequences, 14% observed once, and the top ten hold roughly 18%. The study, taken as a whole, reports: Thyroid tissue went unexamined; only peripheral blood was analyzed. The study found lower TCR diversity in persistent Graves' patients than in newly diagnosed ones.

The CDR3 has 15 residues. Trimming took off 2 bases at V and 4 bases at J, with 14 bases between the two ends. Time point: newly diagnosed GD, antithyroid drugs for less than 3 months. There was RNA extracted from PBMCs, and the TCR library was made from it. American Thyroid Association guidelines were used to diagnose Graves' disease. The sample also formed part of further work on T cells in Graves' hyperthyroidism and ophthalmopathy. Per that study: Patients aged 18 to 65 had newly diagnosed hyperthyroidism lasting under 2 months.

The chain recombines TRBV12-3 or TRBV12-4 with TRBJ1-1, with D perhaps TRBD1 (6 bases). This TCR derives from a woman aged 50 to 60 with Graves disease. The material sequenced was peripheral blood mononuclear cells (PBMCs), taken at new diagnosis, from a patient treated with antithyroid drugs. CDR3 protein: CASSLWQGMATEAFF. The CDR3 DNA sequence: TGTGCCAGCAGTTTATGGCAGGGGATGGCCACTGAAGCTTTCTTT.